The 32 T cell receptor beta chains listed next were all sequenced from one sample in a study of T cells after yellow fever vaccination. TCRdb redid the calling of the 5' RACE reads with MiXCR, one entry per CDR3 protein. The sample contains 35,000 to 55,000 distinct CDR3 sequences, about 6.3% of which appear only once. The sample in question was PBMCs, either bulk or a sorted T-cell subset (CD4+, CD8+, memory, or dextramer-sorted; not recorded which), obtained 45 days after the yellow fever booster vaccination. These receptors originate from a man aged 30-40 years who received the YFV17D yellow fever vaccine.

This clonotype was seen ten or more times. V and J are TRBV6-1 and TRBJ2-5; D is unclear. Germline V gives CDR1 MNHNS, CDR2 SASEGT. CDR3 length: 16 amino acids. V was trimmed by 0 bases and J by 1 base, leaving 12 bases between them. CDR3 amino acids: CASSEALLWAQETQYF. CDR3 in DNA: TGTGCCAGCAGTGAAGCGCTACTATGGGCCCAAGAGACCCAGTACTTC.

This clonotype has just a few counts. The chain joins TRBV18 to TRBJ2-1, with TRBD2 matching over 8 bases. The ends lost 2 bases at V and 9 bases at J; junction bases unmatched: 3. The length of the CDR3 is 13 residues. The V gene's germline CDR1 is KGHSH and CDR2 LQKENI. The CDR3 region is CASSPYREGEQFF. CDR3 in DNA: TGTGCCAGCTCACCATATCGGGAGGGTGAGCAGTTCTTC.

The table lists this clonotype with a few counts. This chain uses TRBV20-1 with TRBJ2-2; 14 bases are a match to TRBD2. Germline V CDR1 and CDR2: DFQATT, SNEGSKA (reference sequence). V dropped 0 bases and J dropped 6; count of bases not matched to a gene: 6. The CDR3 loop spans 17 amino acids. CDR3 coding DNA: TGCAGTGCTAGAGAGGGGACTAGCGGGAGTCTAGCCGGGGAGCTGTTTTTT. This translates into CSAREGTSGSLAGELFF.

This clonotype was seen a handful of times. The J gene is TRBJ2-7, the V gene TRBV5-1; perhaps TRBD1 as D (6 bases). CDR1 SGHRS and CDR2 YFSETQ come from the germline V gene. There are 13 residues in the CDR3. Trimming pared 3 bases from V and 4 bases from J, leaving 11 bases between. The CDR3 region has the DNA TGCGCCAGCAGCTCATCGGACAGTTACGAGCAGTACTTC. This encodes CASSSSDSYEQYF.

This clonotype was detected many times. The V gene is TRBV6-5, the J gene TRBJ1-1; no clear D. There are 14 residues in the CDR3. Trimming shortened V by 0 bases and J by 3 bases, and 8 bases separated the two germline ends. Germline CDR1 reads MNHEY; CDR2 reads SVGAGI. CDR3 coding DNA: TGTGCCAGCAGTTACTCGCCAGCGGACACTGAAGCTTTCTTT. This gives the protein CASSYSPADTEAFF.

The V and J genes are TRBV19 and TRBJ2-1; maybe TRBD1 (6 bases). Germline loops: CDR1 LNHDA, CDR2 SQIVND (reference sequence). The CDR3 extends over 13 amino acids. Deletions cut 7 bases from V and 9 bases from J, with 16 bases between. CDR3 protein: CASTLQGGGEQFF. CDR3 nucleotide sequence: TGTGCCAGTACTTTACAGGGCGGAGGTGAGCAGTTCTTC.

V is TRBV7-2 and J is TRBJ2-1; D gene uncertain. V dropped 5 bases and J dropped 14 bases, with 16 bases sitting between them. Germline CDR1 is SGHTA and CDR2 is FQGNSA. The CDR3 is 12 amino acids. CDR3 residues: CASSGTSRSEFF. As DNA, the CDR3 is TGTGCCAGCAGCGGAACTTCGAGGAGCGAGTTCTTC.

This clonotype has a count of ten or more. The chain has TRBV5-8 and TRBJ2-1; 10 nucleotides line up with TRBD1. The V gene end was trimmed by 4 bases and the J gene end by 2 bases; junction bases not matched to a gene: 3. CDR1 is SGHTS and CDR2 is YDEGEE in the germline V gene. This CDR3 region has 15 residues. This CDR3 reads CASSDDRGPYNEQFF. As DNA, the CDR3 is TGTGCCAGCAGCGACGACAGGGGGCCCTACAATGAGCAGTTCTTC.

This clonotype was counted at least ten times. The CDR3 spells CASSLSAGAPRNEQFF. The CDR3 region has the DNA TGTGCCAGCAGCTTGTCGGCGGGGGCTCCGCGGAATGAGCAGTTCTTC. The gene calls are TRBV5-8 and TRBJ2-1; TRBD2 might be the D (7 bases). With 1 base removed from V and 7 bases from J, the gap between germline ends came to 18 bases. The CDR3 is 16 residues long. Per the germline V gene, CDR1 is SGHTS and CDR2 is YDEGEE.

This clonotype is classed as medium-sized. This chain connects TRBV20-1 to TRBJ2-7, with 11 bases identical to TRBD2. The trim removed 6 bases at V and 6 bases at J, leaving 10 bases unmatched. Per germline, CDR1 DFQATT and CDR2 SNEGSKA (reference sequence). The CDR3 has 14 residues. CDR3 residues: CSAALAGGTGEQYF. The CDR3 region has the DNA TGCAGTGCGGCCCTAGCGGGAGGTACGGGCGAGCAGTACTTC.

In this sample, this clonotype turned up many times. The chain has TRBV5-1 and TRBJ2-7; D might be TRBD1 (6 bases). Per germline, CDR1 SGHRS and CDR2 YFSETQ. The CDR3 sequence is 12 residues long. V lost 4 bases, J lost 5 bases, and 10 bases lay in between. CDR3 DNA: TGCGCCAGCAGCAAGAACAGGGACGAGCAGTACTTC. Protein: CASSKNRDEQYF.

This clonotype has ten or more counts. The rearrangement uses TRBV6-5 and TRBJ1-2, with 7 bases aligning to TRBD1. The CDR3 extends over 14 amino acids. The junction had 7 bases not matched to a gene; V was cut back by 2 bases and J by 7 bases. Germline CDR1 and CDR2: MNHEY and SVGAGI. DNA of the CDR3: TGTGCCAGCAGTTACACCCGGACAGGATTTGGCTACACCTTC. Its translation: CASSYTRTGFGYTF.

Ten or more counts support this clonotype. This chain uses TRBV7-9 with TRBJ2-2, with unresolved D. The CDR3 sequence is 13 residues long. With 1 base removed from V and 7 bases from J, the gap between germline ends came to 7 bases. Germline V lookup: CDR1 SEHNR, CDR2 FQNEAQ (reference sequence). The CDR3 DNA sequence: TGTGCCAGCAGCTTAGGGCTGAACGGGGAGCTGTTTTTT. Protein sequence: CASSLGLNGELFF.

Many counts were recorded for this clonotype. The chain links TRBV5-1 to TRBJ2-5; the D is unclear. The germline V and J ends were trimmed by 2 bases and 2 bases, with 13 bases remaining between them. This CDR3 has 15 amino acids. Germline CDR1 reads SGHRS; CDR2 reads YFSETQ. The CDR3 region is CASSFEEDLQETQYF. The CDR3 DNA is TGCGCCAGCAGCTTTGAAGAAGACCTACAAGAGACCCAGTACTTC.

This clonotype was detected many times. The CDR3 loop reads CASSLRQGHLAGGPKNIQYF. The CDR3 coding sequence is TGTGCCAGCAGCCTCCGACAGGGGCACTTAGCGGGAGGCCCAAAAAACATTCAGTACTTC. The V gene is TRBV12-3 or TRBV12-4, the J gene TRBJ2-4; TRBD2 matches at 10 bases. This CDR3 has 20 amino acids. The J segment lost 4 bases and the V segment lost 6 bases, leaving 21 bases of the junction unmatched.

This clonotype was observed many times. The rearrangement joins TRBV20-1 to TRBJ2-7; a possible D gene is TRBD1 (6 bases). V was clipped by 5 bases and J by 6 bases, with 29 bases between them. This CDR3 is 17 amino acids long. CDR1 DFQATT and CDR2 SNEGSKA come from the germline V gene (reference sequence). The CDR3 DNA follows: TGCAGTGCTCCTTTACCTTCCAGCCTTGGGGGCGAGGGCGAGCAGTACTTC. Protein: CSAPLPSSLGGEGEQYF.

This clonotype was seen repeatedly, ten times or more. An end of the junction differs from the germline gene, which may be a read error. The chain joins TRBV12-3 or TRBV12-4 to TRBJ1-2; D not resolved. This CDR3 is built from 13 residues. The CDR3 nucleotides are TGTGCCAGCAGCTTAGAGGGAAACTATGGCTACACCTTC. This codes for CASSLEGNYGYTF.

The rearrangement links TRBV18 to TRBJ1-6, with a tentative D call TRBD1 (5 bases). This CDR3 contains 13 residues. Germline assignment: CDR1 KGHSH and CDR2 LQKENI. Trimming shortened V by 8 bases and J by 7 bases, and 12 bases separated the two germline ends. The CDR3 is CASALGLNSPLHF. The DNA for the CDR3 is TGTGCCAGCGCACTGGGACTGAATTCACCCCTCCACTTT.

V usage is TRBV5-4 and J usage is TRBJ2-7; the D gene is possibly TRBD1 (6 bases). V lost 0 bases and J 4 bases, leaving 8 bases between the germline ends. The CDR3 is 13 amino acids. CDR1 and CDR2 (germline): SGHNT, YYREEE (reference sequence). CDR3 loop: CASSLDREYEQYF. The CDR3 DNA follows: TGTGCCAGCAGCTTGGACAGGGAGTACGAGCAGTACTTC.

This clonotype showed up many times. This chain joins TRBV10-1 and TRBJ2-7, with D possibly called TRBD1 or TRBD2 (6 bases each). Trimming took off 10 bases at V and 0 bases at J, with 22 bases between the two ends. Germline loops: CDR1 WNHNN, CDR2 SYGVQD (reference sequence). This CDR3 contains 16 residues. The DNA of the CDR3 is TGCGCCAACGCCTCTCGGGGGCGGTCCCCCTCCTACGAGCAGTACTTC. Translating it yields CANASRGRSPSYEQYF.

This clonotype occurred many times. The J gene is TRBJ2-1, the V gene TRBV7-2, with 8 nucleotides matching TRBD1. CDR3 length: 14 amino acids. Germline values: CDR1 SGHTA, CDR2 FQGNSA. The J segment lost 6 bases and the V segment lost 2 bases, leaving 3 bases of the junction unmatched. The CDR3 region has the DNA TGTGCCAGCAGCTTACAGCAGGGGGCCAATGAGCAGTTCTTC. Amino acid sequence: CASSLQQGANEQFF.

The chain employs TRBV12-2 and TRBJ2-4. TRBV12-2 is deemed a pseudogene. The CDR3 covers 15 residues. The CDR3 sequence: CASRSFQQAKNIQYF. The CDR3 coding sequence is TGTGCAAGTCGCTCATTTCAACAAGCCAAAAACATTCAGTACTTC.

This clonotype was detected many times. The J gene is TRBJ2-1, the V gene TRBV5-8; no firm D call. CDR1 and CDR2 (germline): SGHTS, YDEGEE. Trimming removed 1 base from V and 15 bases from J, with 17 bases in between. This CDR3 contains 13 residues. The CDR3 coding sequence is TGTGCCAGCAGCTTGAAACCTGGGTTTAAGCTGTTCTTC. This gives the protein CASSLKPGFKLFF.

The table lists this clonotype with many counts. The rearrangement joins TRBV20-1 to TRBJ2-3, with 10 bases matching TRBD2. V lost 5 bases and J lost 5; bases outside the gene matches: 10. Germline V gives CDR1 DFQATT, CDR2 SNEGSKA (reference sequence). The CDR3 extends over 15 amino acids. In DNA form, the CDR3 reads TGCAGTGCTGCCCGGCTAGCGGGAGATGGAGATACGCAGTATTTT. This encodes CSAARLAGDGDTQYF.

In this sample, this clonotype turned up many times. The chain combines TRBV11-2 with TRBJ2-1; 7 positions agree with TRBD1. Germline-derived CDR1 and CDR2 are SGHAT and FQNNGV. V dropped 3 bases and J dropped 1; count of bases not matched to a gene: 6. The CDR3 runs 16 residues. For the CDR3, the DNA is TGTGCCAGCAGCTTTCAGGGGGAGATATCCTACAATGAGCAGTTCTTC. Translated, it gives CASSFQGEISYNEQFF. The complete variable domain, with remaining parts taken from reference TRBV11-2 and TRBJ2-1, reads EAGVAQSPRYKIIEKRQSVAFWCNPISGHATLYWYQQILGQGPKLLIQFQNNGVVDDSQLPKDRFSAERLKGVDSTLKIQPAKLEDSAVYLCASSFQGEISYNEQFFGPGTRLTVL.

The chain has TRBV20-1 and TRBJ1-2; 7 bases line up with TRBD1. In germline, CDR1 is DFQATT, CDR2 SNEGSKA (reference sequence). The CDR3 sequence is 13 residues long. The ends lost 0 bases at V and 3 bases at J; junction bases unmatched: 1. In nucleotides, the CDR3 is TGCAGTGCTAGAGAGGGACAGCACTATGGCTACACCTTC. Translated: CSAREGQHYGYTF.

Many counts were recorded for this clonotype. The CDR3 DNA sequence: TGTGCCAGCAGCGCCCGGACAGGGGAAGAGACCCAGTACTTC. This sequence encodes CASSARTGEETQYF. The J gene is TRBJ2-5, the V gene TRBV11-2; TRBD1 matches at 9 bases. This CDR3 contains 14 residues. Germline V CDR1 and CDR2: SGHAT, FQNNGV. Losses at the gene ends were 5 bases for V and 3 bases for J; bases not matched to a gene: 4. Variable domain in full (rest from reference TRBV11-2 and TRBJ2-5): EAGVAQSPRYKIIEKRQSVAFWCNPISGHATLYWYQQILGQGPKLLIQFQNNGVVDDSQLPKDRFSAERLKGVDSTLKIQPAKLEDSAVYLCASSARTGEETQYFGPGTRLLVL.

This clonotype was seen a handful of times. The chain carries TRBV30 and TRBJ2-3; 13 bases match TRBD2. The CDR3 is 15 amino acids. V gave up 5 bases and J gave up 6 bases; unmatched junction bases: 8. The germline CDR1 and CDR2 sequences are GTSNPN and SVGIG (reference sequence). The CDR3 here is CAWATSGRTADTQYF. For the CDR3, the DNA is TGTGCCTGGGCGACTAGCGGGAGGACGGCGGATACGCAGTATTTT.

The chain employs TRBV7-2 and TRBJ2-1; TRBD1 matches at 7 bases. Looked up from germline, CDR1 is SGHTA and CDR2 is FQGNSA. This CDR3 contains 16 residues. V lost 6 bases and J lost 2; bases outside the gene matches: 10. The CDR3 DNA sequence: TGTGCCAGCAGAAAACTCCGGGACAGTACCTACAATGAGCAGTTCTTC. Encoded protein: CASRKLRDSTYNEQFF.

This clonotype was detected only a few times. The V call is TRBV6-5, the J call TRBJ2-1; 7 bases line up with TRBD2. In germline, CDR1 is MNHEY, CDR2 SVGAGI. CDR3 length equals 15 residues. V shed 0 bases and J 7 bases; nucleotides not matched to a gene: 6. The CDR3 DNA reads TGTGCCAGCAGTTACTCGAACGGGAGGATTAATGAGCAGTTCTTC. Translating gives CASSYSNGRINEQFF.

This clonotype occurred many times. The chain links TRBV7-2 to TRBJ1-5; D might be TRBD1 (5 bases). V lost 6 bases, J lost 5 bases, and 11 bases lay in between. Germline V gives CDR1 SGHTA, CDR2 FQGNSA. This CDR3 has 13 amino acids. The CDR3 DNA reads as TGTGCCAGCAGTGCCCGAGGGGATCAGCCCCAGCATTTT. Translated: CASSARGDQPQHF.

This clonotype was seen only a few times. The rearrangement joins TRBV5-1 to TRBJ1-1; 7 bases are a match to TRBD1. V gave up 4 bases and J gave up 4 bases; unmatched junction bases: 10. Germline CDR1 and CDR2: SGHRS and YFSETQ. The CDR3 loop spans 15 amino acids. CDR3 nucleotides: TGCGCCAGCAGCCAAAGGACAGGTTCGGCCACTGAAGCTTTCTTT. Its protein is CASSQRTGSATEAFF.